The 16 T cell receptor beta chains listed next were all sequenced from one sample in a study of blood T cell repertoires in COVID-19. TCRdb's copy holds only in-frame clones and misses some; the assay was immunoSEQ multiplex PCR. The sample records hundreds of thousands of clones, around 80% being singletons. The sample taken for sequencing was peripheral blood. The receptors originated from a man aged 80 or over with acute or convalescent COVID-19.

The J gene is TRBJ1-4, the V gene TRBV2; TRBD1 agrees at 9 bases. The V gene's germline CDR1 is SNHLY and CDR2 FYNNEI. CDR3 length equals 16 residues. V was clipped by 3 bases and J by 8 bases; unmatched bases: 10. The CDR3 protein is CASSDAIQGAREKLFF. Written as DNA, the CDR3 is TGTGCCAGCAGTGACGCAATACAGGGGGCCCGGGAAAAACTGTTTTTT.

The V gene is TRBV14, the J gene TRBJ1-1; D is ambiguous. CDR1 and CDR2 (germline): SGHDN, FVKESK. The V end lost 0 bases, the J end lost 1 base, and 6 bases lay between the germline ends. This CDR3 is built from 14 residues. The DNA for the CDR3 is TGTGCCAGCAGCCAAGAAACCAGGAACACTGAAGCTTTCTTT. The encoded protein is CASSQETRNTEAFF.

This clone appeared once. The chain is built from TRBV24-1 and TRBJ2-7; 10 nucleotides align to TRBD1. The CDR3 has 15 residues. Germline V gene data show CDR1 as KGHDR and CDR2 as SFDVKD. V lost 4 bases to trimming and J lost 2 bases; unmatched junction nucleotides: 4. The CDR3 DNA reads as TGTGCCACCAGTGACCCAGGACAGGGGGCCTACGAGCAGTACTTC. Protein: CATSDPGQGAYEQYF.

This clone was detected a few times. V usage is TRBV29-1 and J usage is TRBJ2-7; TRBD1 might be the D (6 bases). Trimming cost V 5 bases and J 4 bases, with 24 bases left between them. The CDR3 is 16 residues long. Germline-derived CDR1 and CDR2 are SQVTM and ANQGSEA. In DNA form, the CDR3 reads TGCAGCGTTTTCAGCCCGTCGAAGGGGGTCGGGTACGAGCAGTACTTC. Translating it yields CSVFSPSKGVGYEQYF.

The chain links TRBV11-1 to TRBJ1-6; 8 bases are shared with TRBD1. V lost 5 bases, J lost 7 bases, and 7 bases stayed unmatched. Per germline, CDR1 SGHAT and CDR2 FQDESV (reference sequence). CDR3 length: 15 residues. CDR3 DNA: TGTGCCAGCAGCCTTCGGACAGGGAGCAATTCACCCCTCCACTTT. Protein sequence: CASSLRTGSNSPLHF.

A single count supports this clone. The chain recombines TRBV5-1 with TRBJ2-7; 8 nucleotides match TRBD1. Per germline, CDR1 SGHRS and CDR2 YFSETQ. The CDR3 contains 15 residues. Unmatched junction bases numbered 6, after V lost 0 bases and J lost 4 bases. The chain's CDR3 is CASSLGQGALYEQYF. For the CDR3, the DNA is TGCGCCAGCAGCTTGGGGCAGGGGGCTTTGTACGAGCAGTACTTC.

This chain joins TRBV7-8 and TRBJ1-1, with D unresolved. CDR1 and CDR2 (germline): SGHVS, FQNEAQ. The CDR3 totals 15 residues. Trimming pared 5 bases from V and 5 bases from J, leaving 18 bases between. CDR3 sequence: CASSPWELGRTEAFF. The CDR3, as DNA: TGTGCCAGCAGCCCCTGGGAACTGGGGAGGACTGAAGCTTTCTTT.

This sequence joins TRBV19 and TRBJ1-6, with D perhaps matching TRBD1 (6 bases). The CDR3 sequence is 12 residues long. From germline, CDR1 is LNHDA and CDR2 SQIVND (reference sequence). The V and J ends lost 6 bases and 9 bases respectively, with 9 bases between them. Here the CDR3 DNA reads TGTGCCAGTAGACAGGGTTTTTCACCCCTCCACTTT. Its protein product is CASRQGFSPLHF.

This rearrangement joins TRBV11-2 to TRBJ1-3; D call uncertain. Germline-derived CDR1 and CDR2 are SGHAT and FQNNGV. The V end was cut by 7 bases, the J end by 5 bases, with 6 bases between. The CDR3 spans 11 residues. CDR3 residues: CASNPRNTIYF. The CDR3 region has the DNA TGTGCCAGCAACCCTAGAAACACCATATATTTT.

The gene calls are TRBV7-8 and TRBJ2-3, with 12 nucleotides matching TRBD2. The ends lost 6 bases at V and 6 bases at J; junction bases unmatched: 7. The germline CDR1 and CDR2 sequences are SGHVS and FQNEAQ. The CDR3 is made up of 15 amino acids. This chain's CDR3 is CASRKAGTSGDTQYF. Here the CDR3 DNA reads TGTGCCAGCAGGAAGGCCGGGACTAGCGGGGATACGCAGTATTTT.

This clone was seen a single time. This sequence joins TRBV10-3 and TRBJ1-6; D is perhaps TRBD1 (5 bases). The CDR3 is 14 residues long. Germline V gene data show CDR1 as ENHRY and CDR2 as SYGVKD. V was clipped by 3 bases and J by 7 bases, with 10 bases between them. DNA for the CDR3: TGTGCCATCAGTGAAAAACAGGAGAATTCACCCCTCCACTTT. Amino acid sequence: CAISEKQENSPLHF.

This sequence joins TRBV2 and TRBJ2-3, with a possible D match to TRBD2 (5 bases). Between the trimmed V and J ends, which lost 5 bases and 0 bases, there was a span of 12 bases. Germline CDR1 reads SNHLY; CDR2 reads FYNNEI. The CDR3 consists of 15 residues. This CDR3 reads CASSPSGLSTDTQYF. Here the CDR3 DNA reads TGTGCCAGCAGTCCCAGCGGCCTCAGCACAGATACGCAGTATTTT.

V usage is TRBV11-2 and J usage is TRBJ1-1, with D unresolved. Germline CDR1 SGHAT, CDR2 FQNNGV. V was shortened by 3 bases and J by 6 bases, with 8 bases between the two germline ends. The CDR3 runs to 12 residues. The CDR3 loop is CASSFDRAEAFF. CDR3 coding DNA: TGTGCCAGCAGCTTTGATCGAGCTGAAGCTTTCTTT.

This clone showed up just a few times. The chain uses TRBV27 and TRBJ1-2; no reliable D call. The CDR3 runs 13 residues. V dropped 2 bases and J dropped 2 bases, with 6 bases sitting between them. From germline, CDR1 is MNHEY and CDR2 SMNVEV (reference sequence). The CDR3 bases are TGTGCCAGCAGTTTAGACGGGAACTATGGCTACACCTTC. Translation: CASSLDGNYGYTF.

CDR3 protein: CASSRDTEAFF. The CDR3 bases are TGTGCCAGCAGTCGGGACACTGAAGCTTTCTTT. This chain joins TRBV27 and TRBJ1-1; D is uncertain. Trimming removed 5 bases from V and 3 bases from J, with 4 bases in between. The CDR3 sequence is 11 residues long. Germline assignment: CDR1 MNHEY and CDR2 SMNVEV (reference sequence).

The rearrangement joins TRBV5-6 to TRBJ2-7, with 9 bases fitting TRBD1. The J segment lost 4 bases and the V segment lost 1 base, leaving 3 bases of the junction unmatched. CDR1 and CDR2 from the germline V gene are SGHDT and YYEEEE. The CDR3 is made up of 14 amino acids. The CDR3 reads CASSLTGGVYEQYF. CDR3 in DNA: TGTGCCAGCAGCTTGACAGGGGGCGTGTACGAGCAGTACTTC.